Each of the 24 T cell receptor beta chains below was sequenced from the same sample in a study of cytomegalovirus exposure and HLA in healthy donors. The PCR employed 60 Vbeta primers together with 13 Jbeta primers. Sequenced by immunoSEQ multiplex PCR; TCRdb stores in-frame clones only, minus some. The repertoire consists of over 200,000 clones, with roughly 80% occurring once and the leading ten covering around 3.9%. The sample taken for sequencing was PBMCs. The receptor set was obtained from a male donor in good health and CMV-seronegative.

The chain employs TRBV5-4 and TRBJ2-7; D uncertain. Looked up from germline, CDR1 is SGHNT and CDR2 is YYREEE (reference sequence). Trimming removed 3 bases from V and 2 bases from J, with 6 bases in between. The CDR3 has 12 residues. The CDR3 loop reads CASSSQTYEQYF. CDR3 in DNA: TGTGCCAGCAGCTCCCAGACCTACGAGCAGTACTTC.

The chain combines TRBV2 with TRBJ1-2, with 9 bases that match TRBD1. Trimming at V came to 5 bases and at J to 4 bases, leaving 17 bases not matched to a gene. CDR1 is SNHLY, CDR2 FYNNEI, per germline. The CDR3 has 18 residues. This chain's CDR3 is CASSPYTRGNRGLYGYTF. The CDR3 DNA reads as TGTGCCAGCAGTCCCTATACCCGGGGAAACAGGGGGCTCTATGGCTACACCTTC.

The rearrangement joins TRBV18 to TRBJ1-3; 7 bases are a match to TRBD1. V trimming: 4 bases; J trimming: 0 bases; junction bases outside the gene matches: 12. There are 18 residues in the CDR3. Per germline, CDR1 KGHSH and CDR2 LQKENI. CDR3 sequence reads: CASSQTGAGTLSGNTIYF. For the CDR3, the DNA is TGTGCCAGCTCACAAACAGGGGCGGGAACGCTCTCTGGAAACACCATATATTTT.

The rearrangement uses TRBV18 and TRBJ2-3; TRBD2 agrees at 9 bases. J gave up 3 bases and V 5 bases, and 3 bases lay outside the gene matches. This CDR3 region has 14 residues. Per germline, CDR1 KGHSH and CDR2 LQKENI. The CDR3 DNA reads TGTGCCAGCTCAGCACTAGCGGGTACAGATACGCAGTATTTT. As protein: CASSALAGTDTQYF.

The chain employs TRBV11-1 and TRBJ2-1, with 10 nucleotides matching TRBD2. This CDR3 has 13 residues. V lost 6 bases, J lost 15 bases, and 11 bases stayed unmatched. Per the germline V gene, CDR1 is SGHAT and CDR2 is FQDESV (reference sequence). CDR3 protein: CASRTHRGTSAFF. CDR3 bases: TGTGCCAGCAGGACTCATCGGGGGACTAGCGCGTTCTTC.

The chain couples TRBV6-6 to TRBJ1-2; D gene uncertain. Trimming removed 4 bases at V and 7 bases at J, with 10 bases between. The CDR3 spans 12 residues. The germline V gene has CDR1 MNHNY and CDR2 SVGAGI (reference sequence). In DNA form, the CDR3 reads TGTGCCAGCAGTTTTCTAGCGAGTGGCTACACCTTC. As protein: CASSFLASGYTF.

The J gene is TRBJ2-1, the V gene TRBV27, with D possibly matching TRBD1 (5 bases). The V end lost 5 bases, the J end lost 5 bases, and 13 bases lay between the germline ends. CDR3 size: 14 residues. Germline V CDR1 and CDR2: MNHEY, SMNVEV (reference sequence). As DNA, the CDR3 is TGTGCCAGCAGTATCTTGACAGCAGACAATGAGCAGTTCTTC. Translation: CASSILTADNEQFF.

This rearrangement joins TRBV7-5 to TRBJ1-1. TRBV7-5 is assigned pseudogene status. The CDR3 length is 15 residues. The CDR3 here is CARSLEPGGDTEAFF. The CDR3 DNA sequence: TGTGCCAGAAGCTTAGAACCCGGGGGGGACACTGAAGCTTTCTTT.

The chain carries TRBV11-2 and TRBJ1-2, with D possibly matching TRBD1 (5 bases). Germline V gene sequence: CDR1 SGHAT, CDR2 FQNNGV. The CDR3 loop spans 13 amino acids. V was shortened by 5 bases and J by 3 bases, with 10 bases between the two germline ends. CDR3 sequence reads: CASSAGGYYGYTF. The CDR3 DNA reads as TGTGCCAGCAGCGCGGGGGGTTACTATGGCTACACCTTC.

The rearrangement uses TRBV7-8 and TRBJ1-5; tentatively, D is TRBD1 (6 bases). CDR3 length equals 13 residues. Looked up from germline, CDR1 is SGHVS and CDR2 is FQNEAQ. Deletions cut 5 bases from V and 4 bases from J, with 9 bases between. The CDR3 region is CASSPTGNQPQHF. CDR3 coding DNA: TGTGCCAGCAGCCCGACAGGAAATCAGCCCCAGCATTTT.

V and J are TRBV30 and TRBJ1-2; perhaps TRBD1 as D (5 bases). CDR3 length: 13 amino acids. The V end lost 0 bases, the J end lost 7 bases, and 12 bases lay between the germline ends. The V gene's germline CDR1 is GTSNPN and CDR2 SVGIG (reference sequence). Written as DNA, the CDR3 is TGTGCCTGGAGTGTAAAAAGGGGCGGTGGCTACACCTTC. Protein product: CAWSVKRGGGYTF.

This sequence joins TRBV6-6 and TRBJ2-7; D is undetermined. CDR3 length: 13 residues. Germline CDR1 reads MNHNY; CDR2 reads SVGAGI (reference sequence). The V end was cut by 2 bases, the J end by 1 base, with 6 bases between. CDR3 region: CASSYSLSYEQYF. CDR3 bases: TGTGCCAGCAGTTACAGCTTATCCTACGAGCAGTACTTC.

V gene TRBV9 combines with J gene TRBJ1-5; TRBD1 agrees at 10 bases. The J segment lost 5 bases and the V segment lost 4 bases, leaving 3 bases of the junction unmatched. Looked up from germline, CDR1 is SGDLS and CDR2 is YYNGEE. The CDR3 length is 14 residues. CDR3 amino acids: CASSKTGGDQPQHF. The DNA of the CDR3 is TGTGCCAGCAGCAAGACAGGGGGCGATCAGCCCCAGCATTTT.

The rearrangement links TRBV30 to TRBJ2-1; possibly TRBD2 for D (6 bases). CDR1 is GTSNPN and CDR2 is SVGIG in the germline V gene (reference sequence). The CDR3 runs to 15 residues. Trimming stripped 1 base from V and 2 bases from J, with 12 bases between. CDR3 bases: TGTGCCTGGAGTGAGGGTAGCGGTCCCTACAATGAGCAGTTCTTC. Its protein is CAWSEGSGPYNEQFF.

The rearrangement links TRBV5-1 to TRBJ2-5, with TRBD2 as a possible D gene (6 bases). The CDR3 is 14 residues long. From germline, CDR1 is SGHRS and CDR2 YFSETQ. Trimming pared 6 bases from V and 5 bases from J, leaving 17 bases between. The CDR3 DNA reads TGCGCCAGCATGATTAGCGGAACCCAGGAGACCCAGTACTTC. Translating gives CASMISGTQETQYF.

This chain joins TRBV10-3 and TRBJ1-2; D gene uncertain. Looked up from germline, CDR1 is ENHRY and CDR2 is SYGVKD. The CDR3 extends over 15 amino acids. V was pared by 0 bases and J by 2 bases, with 10 bases between. CDR3 sequence (DNA): TGTGCCATCAGTGAGTCGGTTCCTACGAACTATGGCTACACCTTC. Translated, it gives CAISESVPTNYGYTF.

The chain couples TRBV7-8 to TRBJ1-2, with D perhaps TRBD1 (5 bases). The length of the CDR3 is 13 residues. Deletions cut 3 bases from V and 6 bases from J, with 11 bases between. Germline CDR1 and CDR2: SGHVS and FQNEAQ. In DNA, the CDR3 is TGTGCCAGCAGCTTCAATAAGGGGAATGGCTACACCTTC. This encodes CASSFNKGNGYTF. Complete variable domain (other parts from reference TRBV7-8 and TRBJ1-2): GAGVSQSPRYKVAKRGQDVALRCDPISGHVSLFWYQQALGQGPEFLTYFQNEAQLDKSGLPSDRFFAERPEGSVSTLKIQRTQQEDSAVYLCASSFNKGNGYTFGSGTRLTVV.

This sequence joins TRBV5-8 and TRBJ2-1, with 7 bases matching TRBD2. From germline, CDR1 is SGHTS and CDR2 YDEGEE. V shed 6 bases and J 0 bases; nucleotides not matched to a gene: 9. The CDR3 sequence is 16 residues long. The CDR3 here is CASIIDLAASYNEQFF. The DNA for the CDR3 is TGTGCCAGCATTATCGACCTAGCGGCCTCCTACAATGAGCAGTTCTTC.

This chain links TRBV7-8 with TRBJ1-5, with D possibly being TRBD1 (5 bases). Trimming cost V 4 bases and J 2 bases, with 12 bases left between them. The CDR3 has 15 amino acids. CDR1 is SGHVS, CDR2 FQNEAQ, per germline. CDR3 sequence: CASSSTGSGNQPQHF. For the CDR3, the DNA is TGTGCCAGCAGCTCAACAGGTTCGGGCAATCAGCCCCAGCATTTT.

V gene TRBV9 combines with J gene TRBJ1-3; D is perhaps TRBD1 (6 bases). Trimming removed 0 bases from V and 2 bases from J, with 9 bases in between. The CDR3 is 15 residues long. Germline V gene lookup returns CDR1 SGDLS and CDR2 YYNGEE. CDR3 loop: CASSVEQGAGNTIYF. In nucleotides, the CDR3 is TGTGCCAGCAGCGTAGAACAGGGAGCTGGAAACACCATATATTTT.

The rearrangement joins TRBV27 to TRBJ2-1; D is undetermined. With 0 bases removed from V and 4 bases from J, the gap between germline ends came to 4 bases. The CDR3 has 13 residues. Germline V gene sequence: CDR1 MNHEY, CDR2 SMNVEV (reference sequence). CDR3 amino acids: CASSLSNYNEQFF. The DNA for the CDR3 is TGTGCCAGCAGTTTATCCAATTACAATGAGCAGTTCTTC.

The genes are TRBV6-6 and TRBJ1-1; 7 bases agree with TRBD1. The germline V gene has CDR1 MNHNY and CDR2 SVGAGI (reference sequence). V gave up 6 bases and J gave up 3 bases; unmatched junction bases: 13. This CDR3 has 16 amino acids. Written as DNA, the CDR3 is TGTGCCAGCAGGCTTAAGAAAGGGGGCCTGGACACTGAAGCTTTCTTT. It specifies CASRLKKGGLDTEAFF.

The V gene is TRBV18, the J gene TRBJ2-7, with a possible D match to TRBD1 (5 bases). Germline V gene lookup returns CDR1 KGHSH and CDR2 LQKENI. The ends were cut back, 6 bases at V and 2 bases at J, with 14 bases in the middle. The CDR3 totals 14 residues. The CDR3 is CASSPEGAAYEQYF. In DNA form, the CDR3 reads TGTGCCAGCTCCCCTGAAGGGGCGGCCTACGAGCAGTACTTC.

CDR3 coding DNA: TGTGCCAGCAGTTCCGGAGGGAACTTATACTATGGCTACACCTTC. Translating gives CASSSGGNLYYGYTF. The chain uses TRBV28 and TRBJ1-2; D remains ambiguous. Germline V gene lookup returns CDR1 MDHEN and CDR2 SYDVKM. Trimming pared 4 bases from V and 3 bases from J, leaving 15 bases between. This CDR3 is 15 amino acids long.